This TCR beta chain was retrieved from a study of blood T cell repertoires in COVID-19 (dated by TCRdb to the early 2020s). General notes on the study: The collaborator samples originated in the United States, Italy and Spain and spanned the acute and convalescent phases of COVID-19. A de-identified subject ID, COVID-19 status, age in years and sex were almost always included in the sample metadata. Subjects who had been exposed to COVID-19, were actively infected with it, or had recovered from it provided the deeply sampled blood TCRbeta repertoires that made up the dataset. Where available, HLA class I and class II types were taken from metadata supplied by the sample provider and were not determined by assay-based typing. The prospective study material was composed of cDNA or gDNA derived from T cells, B-cell-depleted T cells, or PBMCs. The repertoires were released in a freely available public database intended as a resource for research on the immune response to SARS-CoV-2. Samples came from the ongoing ImmuneRACE study (first 160 participants) plus 1,254 subjects from 6 global collaborators. General conclusions and limits of the study: How much clinical and demographic metadata was included differed by source and by participant, and the metadata was provided uncurated.

TCRbeta CDR3 regions were amplified from genomic DNA using the immunoSEQ Assay, a bias-controlled multiplex PCR. The original pipeline was this. The number of nucleated cells in each sample was estimated from the amplification of reference gene primers within the assay. To quantify the absolute abundance of each unique TCRbeta CDR3 rearrangement, sequence reads were collapsed and filtered. For each sample, productive Simpson clonality was calculated as the square root of Simpson's diversity index over productive rearrangements. The table was pulled from immuneACCESS by TCRdb, which kept in-frame rearrangements only. Such tables lose some clones; where checked, under half of the loss comes from unresolved V genes, and the rest has no known cause. That table supplies the V and J calls and clone size; D and trimming were determined from the DNA. Here the sample has under 250,000 clones; 75% to 85% occur a single time. The biggest ten clones account for approximately 4.5% of the sample.

This clone was seen a single time. Its antigen remains unidentified. No much larger clone exists at a distance of one base, and base qualities are not known. From its cysteine to its phenylalanine, the CDR3 spans 15 amino acids. Only the CDR3 DNA stays, 45 bases, in frame from base 1. Each collaborating institution followed its own protocols to collect whole blood in K2EDTA tubes. For TCRbeta analysis, collaborator samples were shipped as frozen whole blood, as isolated PBMCs, or as DNA extracted from either sample type. The TCR was taken from a woman between 70 and 85 years old with acute or convalescent COVID-19. The chain is assembled from TRBV1 and TRBJ2-3; the table calls TRBD1, which could not be checked here. TRBV1 is designated a pseudogene. The specimen sequenced was peripheral blood. The DNA reads as follows: TGCACCAGCCGCCAGACAGGAAGGTTTGGGTATACGCAGTATTTT. It encodes CTSRQTGRFGYTQYF.